This TCR beta chain was obtained from a study of T-cell reconstitution after alpha-beta-depleted transplantation in children. Study results and caveats: T cells produced anew were the main source of T-cell counts and diversity one year after transplant.

The V gene lost 7 bases and the J gene lost 4 bases, with 10 bases spanning the gap. Germline CDR1 SEHNR, CDR2 FQNEAQ (reference sequence). The CDR3 is 12 residues long. This clonotype was found a few times. Its target is not known. Unique molecular identifiers were incorporated into the prepared TCRbeta library. TCRdb reprocessed the PCR reads with MiXCR, giving one entry per CDR3 protein. Of under 850,000 distinct CDR3 sequences listed, around 14% are singletons. This rearrangement joins TRBV7-9 to TRBJ2-5; D possibly corresponds to TRBD2 (6 bases). The specimen was PBMCs, collected before TCRalphabeta/CD19-depleted stem cell transplant. This TCR was sampled from a girl aged 2 to 10 with congenital amegakaryocytic thrombocytopenia, due to receive a stem cell transplant. CDR3 residues: CASTWRGETQYF. The DNA for the CDR3 is TGTGCCAGCACCTGGAGGGGAGAGACCCAGTACTTC.